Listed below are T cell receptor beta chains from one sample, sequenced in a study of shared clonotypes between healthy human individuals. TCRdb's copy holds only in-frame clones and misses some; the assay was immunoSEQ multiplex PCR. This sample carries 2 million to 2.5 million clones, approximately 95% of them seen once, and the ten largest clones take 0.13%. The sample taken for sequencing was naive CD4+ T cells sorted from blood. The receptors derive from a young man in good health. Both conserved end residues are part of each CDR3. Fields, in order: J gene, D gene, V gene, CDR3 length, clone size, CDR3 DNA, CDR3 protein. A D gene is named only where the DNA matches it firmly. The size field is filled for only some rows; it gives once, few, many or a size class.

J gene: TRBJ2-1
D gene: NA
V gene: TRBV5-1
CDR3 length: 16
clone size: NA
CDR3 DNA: TGCGCCAGCAGCTTTGGGGACTCGACTGGTTGGACTGAGCAGTTCTTC
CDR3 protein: CASSFGDSTGWTEQFF

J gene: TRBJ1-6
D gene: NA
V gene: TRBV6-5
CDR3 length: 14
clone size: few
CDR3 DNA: TGTGCCAGCAGTTACCGACAGGCCGTTTCGCCCCTCCACTTT
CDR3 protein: CASSYRQAVSPLHF

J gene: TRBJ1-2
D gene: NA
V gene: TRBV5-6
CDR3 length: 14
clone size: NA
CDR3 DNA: TGTGCCAGCCGTGTAAAGGGTAGTGCTTATGGCTACACCTTC
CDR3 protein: CASRVKGSAYGYTF

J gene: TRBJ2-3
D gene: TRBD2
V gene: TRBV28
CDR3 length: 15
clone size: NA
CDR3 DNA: TGTGCCAGCAGTTTAAGCGGGGCGAGCACAGATACGCAGTATTTT
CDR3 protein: CASSLSGASTDTQYF

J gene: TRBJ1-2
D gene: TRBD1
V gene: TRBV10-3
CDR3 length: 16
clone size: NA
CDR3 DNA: TGTGCCATCAGTAACACTTACAGGGGAGATAACTATGGCTACACCTTC
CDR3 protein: CAISNTYRGDNYGYTF

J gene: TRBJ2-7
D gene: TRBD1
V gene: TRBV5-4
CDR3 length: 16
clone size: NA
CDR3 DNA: TGTGCCAGCAGCTTGGAAAACAGGGGGAGAACGGGCGAGCAGTACTTC
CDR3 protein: CASSLENRGRTGEQYF

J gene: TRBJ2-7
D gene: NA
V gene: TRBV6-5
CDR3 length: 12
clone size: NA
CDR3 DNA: TGTGCCAGCAGCCAAGGGGGAAACGAGCAGTACTTC
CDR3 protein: CASSQGGNEQYF

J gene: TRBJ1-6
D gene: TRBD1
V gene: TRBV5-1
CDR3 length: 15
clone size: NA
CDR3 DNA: TGCGCCAGCAGCCCGGGACAGGTTGATAATTCACCCCTCCACTTT
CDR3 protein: CASSPGQVDNSPLHF

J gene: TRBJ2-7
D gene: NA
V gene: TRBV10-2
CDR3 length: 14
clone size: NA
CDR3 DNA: TGCGCCAGCAGTAGTAGCGGTTTCGTCGGCGAGCAGTACTTC
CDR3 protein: CASSSSGFVGEQYF

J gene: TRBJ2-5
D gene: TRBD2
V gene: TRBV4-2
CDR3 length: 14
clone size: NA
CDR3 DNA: TGTGCCAGCAGCCCGGGACTAGCGCGAGAGACCCAGTACTTC
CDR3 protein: CASSPGLARETQYF

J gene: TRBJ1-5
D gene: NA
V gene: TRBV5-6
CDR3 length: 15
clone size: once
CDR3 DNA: TGTGCCAGCAGCTCAACGGGGGGTAGCAATCAGCCCCAGCATTTT
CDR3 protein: CASSSTGGSNQPQHF

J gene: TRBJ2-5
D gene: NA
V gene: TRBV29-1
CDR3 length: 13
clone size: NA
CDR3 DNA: TGCAGCGTCGCGCGGGGCGTGTCGGAGACCCAGTACTTC
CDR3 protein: CSVARGVSETQYF

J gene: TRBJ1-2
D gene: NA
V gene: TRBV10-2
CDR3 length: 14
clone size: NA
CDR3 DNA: TGCGCCAGCAGTGATTTAGGGTTAGGCTATGGCTACACCTTC
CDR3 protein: CASSDLGLGYGYTF

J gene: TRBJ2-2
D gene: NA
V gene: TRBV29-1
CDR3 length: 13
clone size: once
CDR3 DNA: TGCAGCGTAAGACGGGATAACACCGGGGAGCTGTTTTTT
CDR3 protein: CSVRRDNTGELFF

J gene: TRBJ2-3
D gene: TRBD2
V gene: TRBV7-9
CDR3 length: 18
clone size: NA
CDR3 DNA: TGTGCCAGCAGCTTGTCCGAAATAGCGGGGACAAGCACAGATACGCAGTATTTT
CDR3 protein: CASSLSEIAGTSTDTQYF

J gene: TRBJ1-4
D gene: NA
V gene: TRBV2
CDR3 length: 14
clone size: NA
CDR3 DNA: TGTGCCAGCAGGCAGACCACAACTAATGAAAAACTGTTTTTT
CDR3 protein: CASRQTTTNEKLFF

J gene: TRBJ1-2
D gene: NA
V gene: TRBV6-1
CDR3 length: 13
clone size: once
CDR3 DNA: TGTGCCAGCAGCCGTACGGCCGGGTATGGCTACACCTTC
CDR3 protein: CASSRTAGYGYTF

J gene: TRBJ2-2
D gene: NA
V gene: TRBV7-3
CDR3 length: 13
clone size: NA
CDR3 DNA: TGTGCCAGCAGCTTAACGATCACCGGGGAGCTGTTTTTT
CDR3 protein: CASSLTITGELFF

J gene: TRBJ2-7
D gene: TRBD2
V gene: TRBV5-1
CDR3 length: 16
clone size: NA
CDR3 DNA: TGCGCCAGCAGGTCCCCGGGACTAGAAAAGGAGTACGAGCAGTACTTC
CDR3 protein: CASRSPGLEKEYEQYF

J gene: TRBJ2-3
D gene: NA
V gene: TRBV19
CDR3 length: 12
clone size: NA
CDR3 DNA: TGTGCCAGTAGTATCCAAGCAGATACGCAGTATTTT
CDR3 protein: CASSIQADTQYF

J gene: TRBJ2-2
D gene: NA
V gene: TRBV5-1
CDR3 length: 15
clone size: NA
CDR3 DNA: TGCGCCAGCAGCGTAGGAAACAGGAACACCGGGGAGCTGTTTTTT
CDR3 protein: CASSVGNRNTGELFF

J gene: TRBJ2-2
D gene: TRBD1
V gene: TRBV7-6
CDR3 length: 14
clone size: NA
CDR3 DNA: TGTGCCAGCTCGGGACAGACGCCCACCGGGGAGCTGTTTTTT
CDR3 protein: CASSGQTPTGELFF

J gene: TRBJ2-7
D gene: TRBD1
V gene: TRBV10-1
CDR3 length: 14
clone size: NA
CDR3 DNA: TGCGCCAGCAGGGACAGGTACGGATCCTACGAGCAGTACTTC
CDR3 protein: CASRDRYGSYEQYF

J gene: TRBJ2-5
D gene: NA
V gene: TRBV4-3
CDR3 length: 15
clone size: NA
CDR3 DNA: TGCGCCAGCAGCCAAGTCGTCGGCAGGGAAGAGACCCAGTACTTC
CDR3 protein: CASSQVVGREETQYF

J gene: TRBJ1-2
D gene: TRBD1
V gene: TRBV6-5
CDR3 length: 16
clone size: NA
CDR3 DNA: TGTGCCAGCAGTTACTCCCCTCTACAGGGGGCGCGGGGCTACACCTTC
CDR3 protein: CASSYSPLQGARGYTF

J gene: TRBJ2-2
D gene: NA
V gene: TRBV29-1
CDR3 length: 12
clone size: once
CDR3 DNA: TGCAGCGTTGGGAGGGGGACCGGGGAGCTGTTTTTT
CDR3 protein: CSVGRGTGELFF

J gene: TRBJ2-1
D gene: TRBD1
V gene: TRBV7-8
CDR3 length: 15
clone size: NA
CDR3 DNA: TGTGCCAGCAGCAAACAGGGGCGGCGCGTTGATGAGCAGTTCTTC
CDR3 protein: CASSKQGRRVDEQFF

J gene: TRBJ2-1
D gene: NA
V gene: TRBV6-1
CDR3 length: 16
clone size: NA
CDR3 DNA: TGTGCCAGCAGTGAATCCTCAGCTGGCTCCTACAATGAGCAGTTCTTC
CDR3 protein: CASSESSAGSYNEQFF

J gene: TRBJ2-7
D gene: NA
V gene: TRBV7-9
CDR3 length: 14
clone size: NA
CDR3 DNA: TGTGCCAGCAGCCCCTGGGGGAACCTATACGAGCAGTACTTC
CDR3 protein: CASSPWGNLYEQYF

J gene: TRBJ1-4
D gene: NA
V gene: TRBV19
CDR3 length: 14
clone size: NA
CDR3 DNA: TGTGCCAGTAGTATACACGGGAGTCGGGAAAAACTGTTTTTT
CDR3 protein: CASSIHGSREKLFF

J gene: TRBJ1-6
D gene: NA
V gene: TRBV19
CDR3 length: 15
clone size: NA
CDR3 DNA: TGTGCCAGTAGTATAGATGCAGGGCGGAATTCACCCCTCCACTTT
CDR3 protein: CASSIDAGRNSPLHF

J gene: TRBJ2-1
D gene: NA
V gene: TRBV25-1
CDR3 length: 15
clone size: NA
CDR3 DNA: TGTGCCAGCAGTGATCAGGGACTGGGTTACAATGAGCAGTTCTTC
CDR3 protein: CASSDQGLGYNEQFF

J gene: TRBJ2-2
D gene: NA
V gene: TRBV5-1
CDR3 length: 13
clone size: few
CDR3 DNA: TGCGCCAGCAGCTTGGTCGGCACCGGGGAGCTGTTTTTT
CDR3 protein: CASSLVGTGELFF